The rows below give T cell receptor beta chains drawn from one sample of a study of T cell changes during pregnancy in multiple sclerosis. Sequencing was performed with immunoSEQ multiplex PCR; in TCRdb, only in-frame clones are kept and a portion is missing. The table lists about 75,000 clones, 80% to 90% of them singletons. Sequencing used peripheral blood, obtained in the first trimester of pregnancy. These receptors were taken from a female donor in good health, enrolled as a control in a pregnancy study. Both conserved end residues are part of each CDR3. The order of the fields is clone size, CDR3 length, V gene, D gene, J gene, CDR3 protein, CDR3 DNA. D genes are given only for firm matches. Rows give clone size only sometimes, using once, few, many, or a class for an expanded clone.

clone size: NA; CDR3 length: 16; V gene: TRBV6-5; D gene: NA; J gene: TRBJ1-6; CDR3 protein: CASSSQGRGYNSPLHF; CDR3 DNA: TGTGCCAGCAGTTCCCAGGGAAGGGGCTATAATTCACCCCTCCACTTT
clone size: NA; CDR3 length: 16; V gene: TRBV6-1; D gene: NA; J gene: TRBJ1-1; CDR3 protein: CASSDPTGIINAEAFF; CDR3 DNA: TGTGCCAGCAGTGACCCTACAGGGATTATTAACGCTGAAGCTTTCTTT
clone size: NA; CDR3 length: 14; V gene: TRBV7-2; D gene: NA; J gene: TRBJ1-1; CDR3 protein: CASSPGGIRTEAFF; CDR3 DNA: TGTGCCAGCAGCCCCGGGGGGATACGAACTGAAGCTTTCTTT
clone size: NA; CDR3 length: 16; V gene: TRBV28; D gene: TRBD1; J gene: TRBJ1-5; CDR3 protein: CASRILPTGRNQPQHF; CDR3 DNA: TGTGCCAGCAGAATCTTGCCGACAGGGCGCAATCAGCCCCAGCATTTT
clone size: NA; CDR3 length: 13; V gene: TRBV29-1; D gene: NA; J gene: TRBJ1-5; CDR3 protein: CSVCSQPNQPQHF; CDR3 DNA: TGCAGCGTTTGCTCACAGCCCAATCAGCCCCAGCATTTT
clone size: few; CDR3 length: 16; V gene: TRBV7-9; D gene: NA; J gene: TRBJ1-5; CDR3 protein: CASSLAGEGSNQPQHF; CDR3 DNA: TGTGCCAGCAGCTTAGCAGGGGAGGGGAGCAATCAGCCCCAGCATTTT
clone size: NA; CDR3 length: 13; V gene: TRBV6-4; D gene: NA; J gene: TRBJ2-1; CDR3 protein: CASSDGPQNEQFF; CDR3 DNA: TGTGCCAGCAGTGATGGGCCGCAAAATGAGCAGTTCTTC
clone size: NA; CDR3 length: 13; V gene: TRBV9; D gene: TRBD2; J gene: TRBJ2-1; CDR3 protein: CASSPGLAGEQFF; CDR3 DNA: TGTGCCAGCAGCCCTGGACTAGCGGGGGAGCAGTTCTTC
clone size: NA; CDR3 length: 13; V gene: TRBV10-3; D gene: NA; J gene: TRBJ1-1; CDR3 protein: CAISVGDGTEAFF; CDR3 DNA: TGTGCCATCAGTGTAGGGGATGGGACTGAAGCTTTCTTT
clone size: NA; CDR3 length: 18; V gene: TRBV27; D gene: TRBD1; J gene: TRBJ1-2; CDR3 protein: CASSLPPVIRQGFFGYTF; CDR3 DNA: TGTGCCAGCAGTCTGCCACCAGTAATTCGACAGGGCTTTTTTGGCTACACCTTC
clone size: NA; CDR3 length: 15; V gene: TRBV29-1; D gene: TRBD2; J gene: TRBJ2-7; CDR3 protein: CSAAPNREVTYEQYF; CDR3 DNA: TGCAGCGCTGCCCCCAATCGGGAGGTCACCTACGAGCAGTACTTC
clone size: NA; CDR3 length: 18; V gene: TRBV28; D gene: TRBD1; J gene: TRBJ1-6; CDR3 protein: CASSLGQVLNSYNSPLHF; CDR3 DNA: TGTGCCAGCAGTTTGGGACAGGTGCTAAACTCCTATAATTCACCCCTCCACTTT
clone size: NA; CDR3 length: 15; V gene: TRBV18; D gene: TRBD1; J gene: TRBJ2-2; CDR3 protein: CASSLRTGNTGELFF; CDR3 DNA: TGTGCCAGCTCACTAAGGACAGGGAACACCGGGGAGCTGTTTTTT
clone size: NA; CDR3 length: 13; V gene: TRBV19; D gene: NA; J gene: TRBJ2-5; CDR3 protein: CASSLRDQETQYF; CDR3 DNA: TGTGCCAGTAGTCTCCGGGACCAAGAGACCCAGTACTTC
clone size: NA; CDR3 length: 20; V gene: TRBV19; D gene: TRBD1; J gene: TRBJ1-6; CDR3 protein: CASSIGEVNRGRIYNSPLHF; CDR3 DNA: TGTGCCAGTAGTATAGGCGAGGTAAACAGGGGGCGGATCTATAATTCACCCCTCCACTTT
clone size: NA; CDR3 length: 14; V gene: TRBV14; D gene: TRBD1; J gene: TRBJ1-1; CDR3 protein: CASSPGQGWTEAFF; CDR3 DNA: TGTGCCAGCAGCCCCGGACAGGGTTGGACTGAAGCTTTCTTT
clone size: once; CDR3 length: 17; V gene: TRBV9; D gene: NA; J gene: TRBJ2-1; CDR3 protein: CASSVESGSSSYNEQFF; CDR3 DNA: TGTGCCAGCAGCGTAGAGTCGGGGTCTAGCTCCTACAATGAGCAGTTCTTC
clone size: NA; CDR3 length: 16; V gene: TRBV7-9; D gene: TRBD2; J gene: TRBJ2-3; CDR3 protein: CASSFTSGAGTDTQYF; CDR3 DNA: TGTGCCAGCAGCTTTACTAGCGGGGCAGGAACAGATACGCAGTATTTT
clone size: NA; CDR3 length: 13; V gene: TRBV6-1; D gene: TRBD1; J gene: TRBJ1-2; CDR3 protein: CASSPDRGSGYTF; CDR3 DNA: TGTGCCAGCAGTCCGGACAGGGGAAGTGGCTACACCTTC
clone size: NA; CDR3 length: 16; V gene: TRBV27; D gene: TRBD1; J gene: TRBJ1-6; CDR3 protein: CASSSTRTGFNSPLHF; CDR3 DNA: TGTGCCAGCAGTTCGACCCGGACAGGGTTCAATTCACCCCTCCACTTT